Listed below are T cell receptor beta chains from one sample, sequenced in a study of blood T cells in healthy people across ages. A single record per CDR3 protein comes from TCRdb applying MiXCR to the 5' RACE reads. The sample includes fewer than 600,000 distinct CDR3 sequences, about 29% of them seen just once. This sample was shared with a second study, whose subject was T cells of mothers and their children.

Sequencing was done on a sample of blood. The receptors originated from a boy aged 2 to 10 in good health. CDR3s include the opening cysteine and the closing phenylalanine or tryptophan. The D gene is left open where the match is weak. Clone sizes are given selectively: once, few, many, or a class where the clone is expanded.

j_call: TRBJ1-5; v_call: TRBV4-1; clone_size: few; d_call: -; cdr3_nt: TGCGCCAGCAGCCCCATCTTGGGGTCGAATCAGCCCCAGCATTTT; cdr3_aa: CASSPILGSNQPQHF
j_call: TRBJ2-3; v_call: TRBV18; clone_size: few; d_call: TRBD2; cdr3_nt: TGTGCCAGCTCACCCCAAGGGCTAGCGGGAGGATTGAATACGCAGTATTTT; cdr3_aa: CASSPQGLAGGLNTQYF
j_call: TRBJ2-3; v_call: TRBV27; clone_size: few; d_call: -; cdr3_nt: TGTGCCAGCAGTTTGGGTCCGACCCCCACAGATACGCAGTATTTT; cdr3_aa: CASSLGPTPTDTQYF
j_call: TRBJ2-3; v_call: TRBV25-1; clone_size: -; d_call: -; cdr3_nt: TGTGCCAGCAGCCGGGGCAGAGCTATCGGAGATACGCAGTATTTT; cdr3_aa: CASSRGRAIGDTQYF
j_call: TRBJ2-7; v_call: TRBV6-2/TRBV6-3; clone_size: -; d_call: TRBD2; cdr3_nt: TGTGCCAGCAGTTCGGGACTAGCGGTAAACGAGCAGTACTTC; cdr3_aa: CASSSGLAVNEQYF
j_call: TRBJ2-5; v_call: TRBV12-3/TRBV12-4; clone_size: -; d_call: -; cdr3_nt: TGTGCCAGCAGTTTAAATGGGCGGGGACAAGAGACCCAGTACTTC; cdr3_aa: CASSLNGRGQETQYF
j_call: TRBJ2-1; v_call: TRBV25-1; clone_size: many; d_call: -; cdr3_nt: TGTGCCAGCAGCCCCCCAGGGGTCCATGAGCAGTTCTTC; cdr3_aa: CASSPPGVHEQFF
j_call: TRBJ2-1; v_call: TRBV25-1; clone_size: few; d_call: TRBD1; cdr3_nt: TGTGCCAGCAGTGCGGGACAGGGGCGATTGGATGAGCAGTTCTTC; cdr3_aa: CASSAGQGRLDEQFF
j_call: TRBJ2-5; v_call: TRBV5-1; clone_size: -; d_call: -; cdr3_nt: TGCGCCAGCAGCGAAAGTAATGGAGAGACCCAGTACTTC; cdr3_aa: CASSESNGETQYF
j_call: TRBJ1-5; v_call: TRBV24-1; clone_size: few; d_call: -; cdr3_nt: TGTGCCACCAGTGGAGACGGCAATCAGCCCCAGCATTTT; cdr3_aa: CATSGDGNQPQHF
j_call: TRBJ1-3; v_call: TRBV20-1; clone_size: few; d_call: -; cdr3_nt: TGCAGTGGGAGAGGCCTCTCTGGAAACACCATATATTTT; cdr3_aa: CSGRGLSGNTIYF
j_call: TRBJ2-1; v_call: TRBV15; clone_size: few; d_call: TRBD2; cdr3_nt: TGTGCCACCAGCCCAGGGGGACTAGCGTACAATGAGCAGTTCTTC; cdr3_aa: CATSPGGLAYNEQFF
j_call: TRBJ1-2; v_call: TRBV27; clone_size: -; d_call: TRBD1; cdr3_nt: TGTGCCAGCAAGCAGGGGGCGCGGTATGGCTACACCTTC; cdr3_aa: CASKQGARYGYTF
j_call: TRBJ2-1; v_call: TRBV12-3/TRBV12-4; clone_size: few; d_call: -; cdr3_nt: TGTGCCAGCAGTTTAGTGGGGGGGCCCCACAATGAGCAGTTCTTC; cdr3_aa: CASSLVGGPHNEQFF
j_call: TRBJ1-1; v_call: TRBV6-5; clone_size: -; d_call: TRBD1; cdr3_nt: TGTGCCAGCGGAGGGACAGGGGGTTTTGCTTTCTTT; cdr3_aa: CASGGTGGFAFF
j_call: TRBJ2-1; v_call: TRBV7-8; clone_size: -; d_call: -; cdr3_nt: TGTGCCAGCAGCTTAGGAGCGGGCTTCTACAATGAGCAGTTCTTC; cdr3_aa: CASSLGAGFYNEQFF
j_call: TRBJ2-5; v_call: TRBV12-5; clone_size: -; d_call: -; cdr3_nt: TGTGCTAGTGGTGCCCCCGGGACGACCCAAGAGACCCAGTACTTC; cdr3_aa: CASGAPGTTQETQYF
j_call: TRBJ2-5; v_call: TRBV12-3/TRBV12-4; clone_size: many; d_call: -; cdr3_nt: TGTGCCAGCAGTTTATGGAGGGTAGAGACCCAGTACTTC; cdr3_aa: CASSLWRVETQYF
j_call: TRBJ2-1; v_call: TRBV20-1; clone_size: -; d_call: -; cdr3_nt: TGCAGTGCTATCGGGCGGGGTTACAATGAGCAGTTCTTC; cdr3_aa: CSAIGRGYNEQFF
j_call: TRBJ1-3; v_call: TRBV9; clone_size: -; d_call: -; cdr3_nt: TGTGCCAGCAGCGTAGCCTTGGGGTCCGGAAACACCATATATTTT; cdr3_aa: CASSVALGSGNTIYF
j_call: TRBJ1-5; v_call: TRBV7-3; clone_size: many; d_call: -; cdr3_nt: TGTGCCAGCAGCTTTAAGTGTGGACAGTGTTCTCAGCCCCAGCATTTT; cdr3_aa: CASSFKCGQCSQPQHF
j_call: TRBJ2-7; v_call: TRBV12-3/TRBV12-4; clone_size: many; d_call: -; cdr3_nt: TGTGCCAGCAGTTCCTCGCCTCTGGAGCAGTACTTC; cdr3_aa: CASSSSPLEQYF
j_call: TRBJ2-3; v_call: TRBV6-6; clone_size: few; d_call: TRBD1; cdr3_nt: TGTGCCAGCTCCAAACAGGGGGTCAGCAATCAGCCCCAGTATTTT; cdr3_aa: CASSKQGVSNQPQYF
j_call: TRBJ2-5; v_call: TRBV7-8; clone_size: -; d_call: -; cdr3_nt: TGTGCCAGCAGCTTATCGGGGCGCTTCCCCAACTACCAAGAGACCCAGTACTTC; cdr3_aa: CASSLSGRFPNYQETQYF
j_call: TRBJ1-5; v_call: TRBV20-1; clone_size: -; d_call: -; cdr3_nt: TGCAGTGCCAGCCCGGGGGCGAGCAATCAGCCCCAGCATTTT; cdr3_aa: CSASPGASNQPQHF
j_call: TRBJ2-1; v_call: TRBV24-1; clone_size: few; d_call: -; cdr3_nt: TGTGCCACCAGTGCAGGCTACAATGAGCAGTTCTTC; cdr3_aa: CATSAGYNEQFF
j_call: TRBJ1-3; v_call: TRBV6-5; clone_size: few; d_call: -; cdr3_nt: TGTGCCAGCAGTTACTCGAAAGGAAACACCATATATTTT; cdr3_aa: CASSYSKGNTIYF
j_call: TRBJ2-4; v_call: TRBV12-5; clone_size: -; d_call: -; cdr3_nt: TGTGCTAGTGGCTTCGGAGTAGCCAAAAACATTCAGTACTTC; cdr3_aa: CASGFGVAKNIQYF
j_call: TRBJ2-3; v_call: TRBV27; clone_size: -; d_call: TRBD2; cdr3_nt: TGTGCCAGCAGTTTATCCAAGGGACTACCATCCCAGGGTGATACGCAGTATTTT; cdr3_aa: CASSLSKGLPSQGDTQYF
j_call: TRBJ2-7; v_call: TRBV7-2; clone_size: many; d_call: TRBD2; cdr3_nt: TGTGCCAGCAGCCCACTAGCGGGAGTCCCCTACGAGCAGTACTTC; cdr3_aa: CASSPLAGVPYEQYF
j_call: TRBJ1-2; v_call: TRBV7-2; clone_size: -; d_call: TRBD1; cdr3_nt: TGTGCCAGCAACGCCGGGACAGGGGCTATCATCTATGGCTACACCTTC; cdr3_aa: CASNAGTGAIIYGYTF
j_call: TRBJ2-1; v_call: TRBV18; clone_size: -; d_call: TRBD1; cdr3_nt: TGTGCCAGCTCATCAGACAGGGGAGCGAATGAGCAGTTCTTC; cdr3_aa: CASSSDRGANEQFF
j_call: TRBJ2-3; v_call: TRBV7-2; clone_size: -; d_call: TRBD2; cdr3_nt: TGTGCCAGCAGCTTAGAGGGACTAGCGGTGACAGATACGCAGTGTTTT; cdr3_aa: CASSLEGLAVTDTQCF
j_call: TRBJ2-5; v_call: TRBV7-9; clone_size: few; d_call: -; cdr3_nt: TGTGCCAGCAGCCACACGTGGACGGCCCAAGAGACCCAGTACTTC; cdr3_aa: CASSHTWTAQETQYF
j_call: TRBJ1-2; v_call: TRBV12-3/TRBV12-4; clone_size: -; d_call: -; cdr3_nt: TGTGCCGGCAGTACTCGACAGGATGGCCCCCGGGGCTACACCTTC; cdr3_aa: CAGSTRQDGPRGYTF
j_call: TRBJ1-4; v_call: TRBV20-1; clone_size: -; d_call: -; cdr3_nt: TGCAGTGCTAGAGACCCCCTAAGGGCGGCTAATGAAAAACTGTTTTTT; cdr3_aa: CSARDPLRAANEKLFF
j_call: TRBJ2-5; v_call: TRBV20-1; clone_size: -; d_call: -; cdr3_nt: TGCAGTGCCAGGGGCTGGGGTAGGGAGACCCAGTACTTC; cdr3_aa: CSARGWGRETQYF
j_call: TRBJ2-3; v_call: TRBV29-1; clone_size: -; d_call: -; cdr3_nt: TGCAGCGTTGCTGGGGCCCCCACAGATACGCAGTATTTT; cdr3_aa: CSVAGAPTDTQYF
j_call: TRBJ2-7; v_call: TRBV6-1; clone_size: few; d_call: TRBD1; cdr3_nt: TGTGCCAGCAGTGGACCGGACAGGGCGGCCCACGAGCAGTACTTC; cdr3_aa: CASSGPDRAAHEQYF
j_call: TRBJ1-5; v_call: TRBV27; clone_size: few; d_call: TRBD1; cdr3_nt: TGTGCCAGCAGTTTATACCGGACAGGGTTGGTTCAGCCCCAGCATTTT; cdr3_aa: CASSLYRTGLVQPQHF
j_call: TRBJ2-1; v_call: TRBV6-5; clone_size: -; d_call: -; cdr3_nt: TGTGCCAGCAGTTACGCGGGCCCTACACCCGCGGAGCAGTTCTTC; cdr3_aa: CASSYAGPTPAEQFF
j_call: TRBJ2-3; v_call: TRBV6-2/TRBV6-3; clone_size: -; d_call: -; cdr3_nt: TGTGCCAGCCGTCGGATAGATACGCAGTATTTT; cdr3_aa: CASRRIDTQYF
j_call: TRBJ2-1; v_call: TRBV12-5; clone_size: -; d_call: TRBD2; cdr3_nt: TGTGCTAGTGGTTGGACTAGCATGGTTAGGTACAATGAGCAGTTCTTC; cdr3_aa: CASGWTSMVRYNEQFF
j_call: TRBJ2-7; v_call: TRBV9; clone_size: -; d_call: -; cdr3_nt: TGTGCCAGCAGCGTAGGCCCAGGGGGGAAATCCTACGAGCAGTACTTC; cdr3_aa: CASSVGPGGKSYEQYF
j_call: TRBJ2-7; v_call: TRBV29-1; clone_size: few; d_call: -; cdr3_nt: TGCAGCGTTGAATGGGCCGGCCCCAACTACGAGCAGTACTTC; cdr3_aa: CSVEWAGPNYEQYF
j_call: TRBJ2-1; v_call: TRBV12-3/TRBV12-4; clone_size: -; d_call: -; cdr3_nt: TGTGCCAGCAGCTTGTGGGGCCGTCTTGTCAATGAGCAGTTCTTC; cdr3_aa: CASSLWGRLVNEQFF